This TCR beta chain was observed in a study of CD4+ T cells in melanoma. The study's findings and limits: Diverse differentiation states were reported for melanoma neoantigen-specific CD4+ T cells. CD8+ T cell, macrophage and B cell function reportedly correlated with neoantigen-specific CD4+ T cells.

Trimming shortened V by 5 bases and J by 3 bases, and 14 bases separated the two germline ends. CDR3 length: 14 amino acids. Germline V lookup: CDR1 SGHTA, CDR2 FQGNSA. Remarks on this clone: Its matching antigen is unknown.

Repertoires were generated with immunoSEQ multiplex PCR, while TCRdb's copy carries only in-frame clones and drops some. The sample consists of approximately 110,000 clones, approximately 92% of them appearing once. The sequencing input was peripheral blood. The TCR was taken from a human donor with melanoma. The chain is built from TRBV7-2 and TRBJ2-7; D perhaps matches TRBD1 (6 bases). The CDR3 is CASSRTAIGYEQYF. CDR3 coding DNA: TGTGCCAGCAGCCGGACAGCGATAGGCTACGAGCAGTACTTC.